This entry concerns a single T cell receptor (beta chain). Its specificity is not known. With 3 bases removed from V and 1 base from J, the gap between germline ends came to 12 bases. This CDR3 is built from 15 residues. Germline CDR1 is SEHNR and CDR2 is FQNEAQ (reference sequence). The data derive from a study of T cell responses to AZD1222 COVID-19 vaccine. Generated by immunoSEQ multiplex PCR, the TCRdb table keeps only in-frame clones and is missing some. The sample carries 78,000 or so clones, 88% recorded once. Findings and caveats of the study: Spike-specific TCR breadth and depth both grew after two AZD1222 doses. Donors were largely white British and mainly female; clonal diversity was possibly underestimated. Close to half of spike-specific TCRs reportedly recognize unmutated variant regions.

This sample comprised peripheral blood, obtained on day 0 of AZD1222 vaccination. The chain combines TRBV7-9 with TRBJ1-1; no clear D gene. The TCR comes from an adult in good health. CDR3 DNA sequence: TGTGCCAGCAGCTTGAGCGGTTGGGGGAACACTGAAGCTTTCTTT. Its protein is CASSLSGWGNTEAFF. Full variable domain (outside the CDR3, taken from reference TRBV7-9 and TRBJ1-1): DTGVSQNPRHKITKRGQNVTFRCDPISEHNRLYWYRQTLGQGPEFLTYFQNEAQLEKSRLLSDRFSAERPKGSFSTLEIQRTEQGDSAMYLCASSLSGWGNTEAFFGQGTRLTVV.